These 14 T cell receptor beta chains came from one sample sequenced in a study of Tregs in tolerant kidney transplant recipients. Only in-frame clones appear in the TCRdb table, and some are missing; sequencing was by immunoSEQ multiplex PCR. Seen here are roughly 64,000 clones, around 87% observed once, and the top ten hold 3.5% to 4%. Recipients received nonmyeloablative bone marrow transplants from related graft donors, with transient mixed chimerism. This specimen consisted of CD4+ T cells from blood (PBMCs), obtained 6 months after the transplant. The origin of the receptors is a human patient who received a combined kidney and bone marrow transplant. Some T cells may trace back to the graft donor.

V gene TRBV15 combines with J gene TRBJ1-3; D might be TRBD1 (6 bases). There are 16 residues in the CDR3. Germline CDR1 LNHNV, CDR2 YYDKDF (reference sequence). Deletions cut 2 bases from V and 0 bases from J, with 11 bases between. The CDR3 nucleotides are TGTGCCACCAGCAGATTTACAGGGCACTCTGGAAACACCATATATTTT. It yields the protein CATSRFTGHSGNTIYF. Looking up the rest from reference TRBV15 and TRBJ1-3 gives the full variable domain: DAMVIQNPRYQVTQFGKPVTLSCSQTLNHNVMYWYQQKSSQAPKLLFHYYDKDFNNEADTPDNFQSRRPNTSFCFLDIRSPGLGDTAMYLCATSRFTGHSGNTIYFGEGSWLTVV.

The rearrangement links TRBV7-2 to TRBJ2-3; 7 nucleotides align to TRBD1. The CDR3 is 12 amino acids. V gave up 5 bases and J gave up 12 bases; unmatched junction bases: 8. The germline V gene has CDR1 SGHTA and CDR2 FQGNSA. CDR3 in amino acids: CASSLHRGLQYF. The DNA of the CDR3 is TGTGCCAGCAGCCTACACAGGGGCCTACAGTATTTT.

The chain couples TRBV9 to TRBJ2-3, with 13 bases that match TRBD2. Germline loops: CDR1 SGDLS, CDR2 YYNGEE. This CDR3 contains 16 residues. The trim removed 6 bases at V and 2 bases at J, leaving 6 bases unmatched. This CDR3 is CASTRLAGGITDTQYF. CDR3 nucleotides: TGTGCCAGCACTCGACTAGCGGGGGGCATCACAGATACGCAGTATTTT.

This clone is a singleton in its sample. The chain is built from TRBV6-5 and TRBJ2-3; 10 bases fit TRBD2. Trimming removed 5 bases from V and 6 bases from J; junction bases left unmatched: 8. Germline V gene lookup returns CDR1 MNHEY and CDR2 SVGAGI. This CDR3 is 15 amino acids long. This CDR3 is CASSVGLAEADTQYF. CDR3 DNA: TGTGCCAGCAGTGTAGGACTAGCGGAAGCGGATACGCAGTATTTT.

V usage is TRBV5-1 and J usage is TRBJ2-7; 7 bases are a match to TRBD1. The CDR3 runs 15 residues. CDR1 and CDR2 (germline): SGHRS, YFSETQ. Losses at the gene ends were 0 bases for V and 2 bases for J; bases not matched to a gene: 5. The CDR3 DNA follows: TGCGCCAGCAGCTTGGCCCGGGACAGTACCTACGAGCAGTACTTC. Translation: CASSLARDSTYEQYF.

The chain employs TRBV7-2 and TRBJ1-3; TRBD1 matches at 8 bases. After removal of 2 bases from V and 4 bases from J, the junction contained 4 bases not matched to a gene. The CDR3 loop spans 15 amino acids. Germline CDR1 SGHTA, CDR2 FQGNSA. The CDR3 DNA reads as TGTGCCAGCAGCTTACAGGGGGCTCGCGGAAACACCATATATTTT. As protein: CASSLQGARGNTIYF.

The V gene is TRBV30, the J gene TRBJ1-2; 9 bases align to TRBD1. V trimming: 5 bases; J trimming: 0 bases; junction bases outside the gene matches: 7. From germline, CDR1 is GTSNPN and CDR2 SVGIG (reference sequence). CDR3 length: 15 residues. The CDR3 protein is CAWRDRAFSNYGYTF. The CDR3 nucleotides are TGTGCCTGGCGGGACAGGGCGTTCTCTAACTATGGCTACACCTTC.

This rearrangement joins TRBV11-3 to TRBJ2-1; the match to TRBD2 covers 7 bases. The CDR3 length is 18 residues. V shed 0 bases and J 7 bases; nucleotides not matched to a gene: 15. Looked up from germline, CDR1 is SGHNT and CDR2 is YENEEA. CDR3 loop: CASSLDKPSNGRRNEQFF. The DNA of the CDR3 is TGTGCCAGCAGCTTAGATAAGCCCTCGAACGGGAGGAGGAATGAGCAGTTCTTC.

The chain joins TRBV11-3 to TRBJ1-1; TRBD1 is a possible D gene (5 bases). CDR3 length: 15 amino acids. V lost 2 bases and J 1 base, leaving 11 bases between the germline ends. CDR1 and CDR2 (germline): SGHNT, YENEEA. CDR3 region: CASSLSSTANTEAFF. The CDR3 DNA is TGTGCCAGCAGCTTATCATCGACAGCGAACACTGAAGCTTTCTTT.

The J gene is TRBJ2-5, the V gene TRBV15; D is ambiguous. With 4 bases removed from V and 5 bases from J, the gap between germline ends came to 14 bases. Germline V CDR1 and CDR2: LNHNV, YYDKDF (reference sequence). This CDR3 comprises 14 residues. The CDR3 sequence is CATSTQIIAETQYF. CDR3 in DNA: TGTGCCACCAGCACCCAGATAATAGCCGAGACCCAGTACTTC.

The chain joins TRBV7-3 to TRBJ2-3; TRBD2 aligns across 11 bases. The germline CDR1 and CDR2 sequences are SGHTA and FQGTGA. The CDR3 consists of 16 residues. Trimming at V came to 5 bases and at J to 6 bases, leaving 10 bases not matched to a gene. CDR3 bases: TGTGCCAGCAGCCGGACGTTAGCGGGGGGGCCGGATACGCAGTATTTT. It is translated as CASSRTLAGGPDTQYF.

A remark on this clone: At one end, the junction sequence differs from germline, possibly due to a read error. The identical CDR3 is also encoded by other nucleotide sequences in the sample. The rearrangement uses TRBV28 and TRBJ2-2, with 8 bases matching TRBD1. The CDR3 contains 16 residues. Per germline, CDR1 MDHEN and CDR2 SYDVKM. This CDR3 reads CASSFIGSGGTGELFF. CDR3 sequence (DNA): TGTGCCAGCAGTTTTATCGGGTCAGGGGGCACCGGGGAACTGTTTTTT.

CDR3 DNA: TGTGCCAGCAGCTCTCGGGGGGGGACAAACACCGGGGAGCTGTTTTTT. Translating it yields CASSSRGGTNTGELFF. This chain connects TRBV7-2 to TRBJ2-2, with 8 positions matching TRBD2. J gave up 2 bases and V 4 bases, and 6 bases lay outside the gene matches. The CDR3 runs to 16 residues. Germline assignment: CDR1 SGHTA and CDR2 FQGNSA.

The gene calls are TRBV6-5 and TRBJ2-5; TRBD2 agrees at 8 bases. Trimming cost V 4 bases and J 5 bases; bases outside gene matches: 12. Germline V CDR1 and CDR2: MNHEY, SVGAGI. This CDR3 contains 16 residues. CDR3 sequence: CASSSVGGGLAETQYF. DNA for the CDR3: TGTGCCAGCAGTTCCGTCGGGGGGGGCTTAGCGGAGACCCAGTACTTC.